This T cell receptor (beta chain) appears in the sequencing data of a study of type 1 regulatory T cells. Study overall: An in vitro protocol generated T-allo10, a Tr1-enriched, alloantigen-specific CD4 T cell product. Regarding the study as a whole: Compared with non-type 1 regulatory T cells, type 1 regulatory T cells showed a more restricted TCR repertoire.

One entry per CDR3 protein results from TCRdb running MiXCR on the reads. This sample has more than 4,000 distinct CDR3 sequences, with 26% found just once. Relative to its sample, this clonotype is medium-sized (0.01 to 0.1%). Its antigen is not identified. Per the germline V gene, CDR1 is SGHDT and CDR2 is YYEEEE. This CDR3 comprises 14 residues. V was trimmed by 1 base and J by 9 bases, leaving 16 bases between them. The gene calls are TRBV5-6 and TRBJ2-5; D remains unclear. The receptor was derived from a human donor in good health. Sequencing used cultured type 1 regulatory T (Tr1) cells, either the whole culture or a sorted fraction (not recorded which). The CDR3 region is CASSLREQFRAQYF. CDR3 nucleotide sequence: TGTGCCAGCAGCTTGAGGGAACAGTTTAGGGCCCAGTACTTC.